Given below is one T cell receptor (beta chain) in context. Its antigen is not identified. V was cut by 5 bases and J by 10 bases, with 9 bases left in between. Germline loops: CDR1 LNHDA, CDR2 SQIVND (reference sequence). The CDR3 runs 11 residues. This record comes from a study of T-cell memory formation after mild COVID-19. Study-level information: Largely, TCR clusters stayed within a single donor. Study-wide points: Pre-infection memory already had some responding clones, implying cross-reactive memory joined. A balance of CD4 and CD8 characterized clones contracting day 15 to 85, whereas later expanders leaned CD4+.

TCRdb re-called the 5' RACE reads through MiXCR, storing one row per CDR3 protein. The table includes 300,000 to 400,000 distinct CDR3 sequences, around 21% detected once. The TCR originated in an adult woman who had mild COVID-19 (a few samples of this study predate the infection). Cell type and time point are not known. Sequences were obtained from PBMCs or a T cell subset sorted from them (not recorded which). The chain is built from TRBV19 and TRBJ2-1; no reliable D call. As DNA, the CDR3 is TGTGCCAGTAGTTCGGAGTTGGAGCAGTTCTTC. Translated: CASSSELEQFF.